The 18 T cell receptor beta chains listed next were all sequenced from one sample in a study of blood T cell repertoires in COVID-19. Profiled with immunoSEQ multiplex PCR; TCRdb holds only in-frame clones, not every one. The sample holds just over 250,000 clones; over 80% are singletons and the top ten take more than 8.5%. The sample taken for sequencing was peripheral blood. These receptor sequences come from a woman aged 70-85 years with COVID-19, enrolled during active disease.

V gene TRBV19 combines with J gene TRBJ2-2; 10 bases map to TRBD2. Trimming at V came to 9 bases and at J to 3 bases, leaving 7 bases not matched to a gene. Germline V CDR1 and CDR2: LNHDA, SQIVND (reference sequence). The CDR3 length is 15 residues. CDR3 amino acids: CASSGTSDHTGELFF. CDR3 DNA sequence: TGTGCCAGCTCCGGGACTAGCGACCACACCGGGGAGCTGTTTTTT.

The chain combines TRBV6-5 with TRBJ1-5; 8 nucleotides align to TRBD1. V gave up 8 bases and J gave up 4 bases; unmatched junction bases: 10. Germline values: CDR1 MNHEY, CDR2 SVGAGI. The CDR3 extends over 15 amino acids. This CDR3 is CASRGWGQVNQPQHF. The CDR3 DNA reads TGTGCCAGCCGCGGGTGGGGACAGGTAAATCAGCCCCAGCATTTT.

The genes are TRBV5-1 and TRBJ2-7; 10 bases line up with TRBD1. The CDR3 contains 15 residues. V shed 4 bases and J 2 bases; nucleotides not matched to a gene: 6. CDR1 SGHRS and CDR2 YFSETQ come from the germline V gene. This CDR3 is CASSVTGGSTYEQYF. The CDR3 nucleotides read TGCGCCAGCAGCGTGACAGGGGGCAGTACCTACGAGCAGTACTTC.

This clone has a single count. The J gene is TRBJ2-5, the V gene TRBV11-3, with TRBD2 matching over 10 bases. CDR1 is SGHNT, CDR2 YENEEA, per germline. Unmatched junction bases numbered 5, after V lost 5 bases and J lost 2 bases. This CDR3 is 15 amino acids long. The CDR3 spells CASSPGTSEQETQYF. CDR3 sequence (DNA): TGTGCCAGCAGCCCCGGGACTAGCGAACAAGAGACCCAGTACTTC.

The chain employs TRBV5-1 and TRBJ1-5, with 7 bases matching TRBD1. Per the germline V gene, CDR1 is SGHRS and CDR2 is YFSETQ. V was pared by 0 bases and J by 2 bases, with 2 bases of the junction left unmatched. This CDR3 comprises 15 residues. CDR3 residues: CASSLGGGRNQPQHF. CDR3 nucleotide sequence: TGCGCCAGCAGCTTGGGAGGGGGCCGCAATCAGCCCCAGCATTTT.

The rearrangement links TRBV30 to TRBJ1-2; a possible D gene is TRBD1 (5 bases). The ends were cut back, 4 bases at V and 7 bases at J, with 16 bases in the middle. Germline V gene sequence: CDR1 GTSNPN, CDR2 SVGIG (reference sequence). The CDR3 sequence is 13 residues long. The CDR3 DNA follows: TGTGCCTGGAATGGTGGGCAGGGTGTTGGCTACACCTTC. Its protein product is CAWNGGQGVGYTF.

Details on this clone: At one of its ends the junction is not consistent with the germline gene, which may arise from a read error. The chain couples TRBV6-2 or TRBV6-3 to TRBJ1-5; no reliable D call. CDR3 length: 12 residues. Germline lookup yields CDR1 MNHEY and CDR2 SVGEGT. The chain's CDR3 is CASSTLGEGKDF. The CDR3 DNA is TGTGCCAGCAGTACCCTCGGGGAGGGCAAGGATTTT.

The chain has TRBV5-5 and TRBJ2-2; D gene uncertain. Germline-derived CDR1 and CDR2 are SGHKS and YYEKEE (reference sequence). The CDR3 is made up of 13 amino acids. The germline V and J ends were trimmed by 3 bases and 5 bases, with 8 bases remaining between them. The chain's CDR3 is CASSSTQTGELFF. The CDR3 DNA follows: TGTGCCAGCAGCTCGACTCAGACCGGGGAGCTGTTTTTT.

In this sample, this clone turned up once. This chain uses TRBV18 with TRBJ1-3; TRBD1 is a possible D gene (5 bases). The CDR3 totals 18 residues. The V gene lost 2 bases and the J gene lost 2 bases, with 19 bases spanning the gap. Germline V CDR1 and CDR2: KGHSH, LQKENI. The CDR3 loop is CASSPETYGWGTGNTIYF. CDR3 nucleotides: TGTGCCAGCTCACCAGAAACTTATGGTTGGGGCACTGGAAACACCATATATTTT.

This chain links TRBV28 with TRBJ1-2, with D maybe TRBD1 (5 bases). Germline CDR1 MDHEN, CDR2 SYDVKM. V lost 5 bases to trimming and J lost 7 bases, with 11 bases between them. The CDR3 has 12 amino acids. CDR3 nucleotide sequence: TGTGCCAGCAGTACGGGACTTCCTGGCTACACCTTC. It yields the protein CASSTGLPGYTF.

The chain links TRBV6-2 or TRBV6-3 to TRBJ1-5, with 8 bases that match TRBD1. Germline trimming cut 5 bases from V and 6 bases from J; bases unmatched to any gene: 9. Germline-derived CDR1 and CDR2 are MNHEY and SVGEGT. CDR3 length: 15 amino acids. CDR3 in amino acids: CASSRAGGMGQPQHF. CDR3 sequence (DNA): TGTGCCAGCAGTAGGGCAGGGGGCATGGGTCAGCCCCAGCATTTT.

The chain links TRBV14 to TRBJ1-1; no clear D gene. Trimming cost V 2 bases and J 0 bases, with 4 bases left between them. This CDR3 is 13 amino acids long. Germline lookup yields CDR1 SGHDN and CDR2 FVKESK. The CDR3 protein is CASSQRVNTEAFF. The CDR3 DNA reads TGTGCCAGCAGCCAACGGGTGAACACTGAAGCTTTCTTT.

V usage is TRBV19 and J usage is TRBJ1-6; 9 bases are a match to TRBD1. The CDR3 extends over 15 amino acids. J lost 9 bases, V lost 5 bases, and 8 bases had no gene match. Germline CDR1 and CDR2: LNHDA and SQIVND (reference sequence). The CDR3 sequence: CASSPFRDRVSPLHF. DNA of the CDR3: TGTGCCAGTAGTCCGTTCCGGGACAGGGTTTCACCCCTCCACTTT.

In this sample, this clone turned up a few times. The rearrangement links TRBV18 to TRBJ1-1; the D gene is possibly TRBD1 (5 bases). Germline lookup yields CDR1 KGHSH and CDR2 LQKENI. V was trimmed by 3 bases and J by 0 bases, leaving 11 bases between them. CDR3 length equals 15 residues. Here the CDR3 DNA reads TGTGCCAGCTCACCCCTCGACAGCGTGAACACTGAAGCTTTCTTT. It specifies CASSPLDSVNTEAFF.

This chain joins TRBV29-1 and TRBJ2-3; D is possibly TRBD2 (5 bases). In germline, CDR1 is SQVTM, CDR2 ANQGSEA. CDR3 length: 12 residues. Trimming cost V 8 bases and J 5 bases, with 14 bases left between them. The CDR3 loop reads CSSSYGIDTQYF. In DNA, the CDR3 is TGCAGCTCTTCTTACGGGATAGATACGCAGTATTTT.

The chain couples TRBV10-3 to TRBJ1-1; D possibly corresponds to TRBD1 (5 bases). V was cut by 9 bases and J by 1 base, with 12 bases left in between. This CDR3 has 13 residues. The germline V gene has CDR1 ENHRY and CDR2 SYGVKD. The CDR3 protein is CAMGTGSNTEAFF. As DNA, the CDR3 is TGTGCCATGGGGACTGGGTCGAACACTGAAGCTTTCTTT.

V and J are TRBV6-1 and TRBJ1-1; 9 bases are a match to TRBD1. Germline CDR1 reads MNHNS; CDR2 reads SASEGT. V trimming: 2 bases; J trimming: 6 bases; junction bases outside the gene matches: 7. The CDR3 covers 15 residues. This CDR3 is CASSERQGGSAEAFF. CDR3 bases: TGTGCCAGCAGTGAACGACAGGGGGGGTCGGCTGAAGCTTTCTTT.

This chain joins TRBV19 and TRBJ2-1; the match to TRBD1 covers 7 bases. CDR3 size: 18 residues. The V gene's germline CDR1 is LNHDA and CDR2 SQIVND (reference sequence). V lost 1 base, J lost 1 base, and 10 bases stayed unmatched. The CDR3 protein is CASSIGVAGGRSYNEQFF. CDR3 coding DNA: TGTGCCAGTAGTATAGGGGTGGCAGGGGGTAGGTCCTACAATGAGCAGTTCTTC.